In this sample, the clone carrying this TCR beta chain turned up many times. The antigen remains unidentified. This CDR3 contains 16 residues. V lost 1 base, J lost 5 bases, and 16 bases lay in between. Germline-derived CDR1 and CDR2 are SGHRS and YFSETQ. These data belong to a study of CD8 T cells in ankylosing spondylitis. Study-level points and caveats: Matched ankylosing spondylitis synovial fluid reportedly showed significant enrichment of disease-linked clones. Existing reports had already noted some motif variants in reactive arthritis synovial fluid and blood. One TCR beta motif, made up of under ten highly homologous variants, appeared characteristic of ankylosing spondylitis blood.

The TCR beta libraries were generated through quantitative 5'-RACE incorporating molecular barcodes. TCRdb redid the calling of the 5' RACE reads with MiXCR, one entry per CDR3 protein. This table has 200,000 to 250,000 distinct CDR3 sequences, about 11% appearing once. The chain recombines TRBV5-1 with TRBJ2-1; D unresolved. The clonotype originates from a male donor with ankylosing spondylitis or in good health (not recorded which). The sample taken for sequencing was blood, either unsorted or a sorted T cell fraction (not recorded which). CDR3 DNA sequence: TGCGCCAGCAGCTTGTCGCCCGCAAGTCGGGACAATGAGCAGTTCTTC. It yields the protein CASSLSPASRDNEQFF.